The text below deals with one T cell receptor beta chain. Its target is unknown. Addition of a universal primer site occurred through template switching, and cDNA carried unique molecular identifiers. TCRdb itself ran the 5' RACE reads through MiXCR, one entry per CDR3 protein. In the table there are approximately 260,000 distinct CDR3 sequences, around 8.3% of which are singletons. The sample is drawn from a study of identical twins. Study observations and caveats: In zero-insertion analyses, partial confounding could arise from invariant MAIT and iNKT cells. Excess twin sharing in beta out-of-frame sequences was weaker. Carriage of fewer insertions was seen in abundant cord blood beta clonotypes, whereas memory repertoires showed none.

The germline V and J ends were trimmed by 4 bases and 7 bases, with 19 bases remaining between them. This CDR3 has 16 amino acids. The sample also formed part of further work on yellow fever vaccine responses in identical twins.

The chain employs TRBV23-1 and TRBJ2-2; D might be TRBD2 (6 bases). TRBV23-1 is an open reading frame, and its role is uncertain. Sequencing was carried out using CD8+ T cells sorted from blood. The receptor comes from a woman younger than 35 in good health. The CDR3 protein is CASSRPGLGAIGELFF. CDR3 in DNA: TGCGCCAGCAGTCGGCCGGGACTCGGGGCGATCGGGGAGCTGTTTTTT.